This T cell receptor beta chain derives from a study of blood T cell repertoires in COVID-19 (TCRdb year 2020). Describing the broader study: Samples covering the acute and convalescent phases of COVID-19 were provided by collaborators in the United States, Italy and Spain. The samples were drawn from the first 160 participants of the ongoing ImmuneRACE study and from 950 to 1,500 subjects provided by 6 global collaborators. Where HLA class I and class II types were available, the types were taken from metadata supplied by the sample provider, not from assay-based typing. The dataset comprised deeply sampled blood TCRbeta repertoires from subjects exposed to, actively infected with, or recovered from COVID-19. The material from the prospective study consisted of cDNA or gDNA derived from T cells, B-cell-depleted T cells, or PBMCs. A freely available public database, intended as a resource for researchers studying the immune response to SARS-CoV-2, is where the repertoires were released. The sample metadata nearly always contained a de-identified subject ID, COVID-19 status, age in years and sex.

Here is what the overall study found, with its caveats: The quantity of clinical and demographic metadata differed by source and by participant and was supplied without curation.

There are 12 amino acids in the CDR3, from cysteine to phenylalanine inclusive. The CDR3 DNA has 36 bases and is translated from base 1. Trimming leaves V shorter by 5 bases and J shorter by 5 bases, with the junction holding 1 base beyond the gene matches. The CDR1 and CDR2 encoded by the germline V gene are SGHTA and FQGTGA. With regard to this clone: Its cognate antigen has yet to be identified. There are no base qualities to consult, and no much larger clone falls within one base.

The immunoSEQ Assay, a bias-controlled multiplex PCR, was used to amplify TCRbeta CDR3 regions from genomic DNA. In the paper's pipeline: The number of nucleated cells in each sample was estimated from the amplification of reference gene primers within the assay. To quantify the absolute abundance of each unique TCRbeta CDR3 rearrangement, sequence reads were collapsed and filtered. For each sample, productive Simpson clonality was calculated as the square root of Simpson's diversity index over productive rearrangements. TCRdb limited this immuneACCESS table to in-frame rearrangements with V and J called. A share of clones is missing; checked studies link under half to unresolved V genes, and the rest is unexplained. V and J calls and clone size are those listed in that table; D and trimming were worked out from the DNA. Counted in this sample were hundreds of thousands of clones; roughly 89% of them appeared once. The biggest ten clones account for 6% to 7% of the sample.

Enrolling through a virtual design, the prospective study's participants ranged in age from about 18 to 89 years and lived across some 23 United States geographic areas. In the prospective study, cohorts were assigned on the basis of participant-reported clinical history obtained from a screening survey and a study questionnaire. ImmuneRACE Cohort 3 recovered participants were defined by two consecutive negative NP/OP PCR tests, healthcare professional clearance, or symptom resolution. In the prospective study, whole blood, serum and a nasopharyngeal or oropharyngeal swab were collected from each participant by mobile phlebotomists. Prospective study participants could optionally give additional blood draws and questionnaires over a roughly 2-month period. Before DNA extraction, prospective study blood samples were shipped either frozen or at room temperature.

The clonotype comes from a middle-aged woman who had recovered from COVID-19. The sequenced sample consisted of PBMCs or T cells enriched from blood (not recorded which). The V gene is TRBV7-3 and the J gene is TRBJ2-3; 7 middle bases align to TRBD2. The DNA is as follows: TGTGCCAGCAGCCCGGGAGGAGATACGCAGTATTTT. Its coded protein is CASSPGGDTQYF. With the portions outside the CDR3 filled from the reference TRBV7-3 and TRBJ2-3 genes, the complete variable region becomes GAGVSQTPSNKVTEKGKYVELRCDPISGHTALYWYRQSLGQGPEFLIYFQGTGAADDSGLPNDRFFAVRPEGSVSTLKIQRTERGDSAVYLCASSPGGDTQYFGPGTRLTVL.